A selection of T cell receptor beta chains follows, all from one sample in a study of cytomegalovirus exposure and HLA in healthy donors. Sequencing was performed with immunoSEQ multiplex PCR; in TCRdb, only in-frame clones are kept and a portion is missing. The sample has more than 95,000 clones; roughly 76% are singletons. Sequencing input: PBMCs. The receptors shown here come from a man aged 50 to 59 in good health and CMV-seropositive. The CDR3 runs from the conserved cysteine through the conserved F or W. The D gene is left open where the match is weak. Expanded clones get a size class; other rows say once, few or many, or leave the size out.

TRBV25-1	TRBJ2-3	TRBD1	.	TGTGCCAGCAGTGAAGGACAGGGGAGCACAGATACGCAGTATTTT	CASSEGQGSTDTQYF
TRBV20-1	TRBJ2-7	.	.	TGCAGTGCTAGAGAGAGCTACGAGCAGTACTTC	CSARESYEQYF
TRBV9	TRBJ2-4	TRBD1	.	TGTGCCAGCAGCGAACACAATGATATTTTGGGACAGAGGTACTTC	CASSEHNDILGQRYF
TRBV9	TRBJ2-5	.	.	TGTGCCAGCAGCGTAAATCAGGGGAGTACCCAGTACTTC	CASSVNQGSTQYF
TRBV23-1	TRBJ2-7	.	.	TGCGCCAGCAGCCTCGCGGCTTTCGCGGAGTACTTC	CASSLAAFAEYF
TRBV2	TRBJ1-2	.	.	TGTGCCAGCAGTAACTTTGTATTTGGTGGCTACACCTTC	CASSNFVFGGYTF
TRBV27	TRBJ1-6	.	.	TGTGCCAGCAGTCCCCAACGTGGACAGTTCTATAATTCACCCCTCCACTTT	CASSPQRGQFYNSPLHF
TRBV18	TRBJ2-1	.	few	TGTGCCAGCTCCCGCGAAGCCTACAATGAGCAGTTCTTC	CASSREAYNEQFF
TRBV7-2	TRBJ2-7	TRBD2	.	TGTGCCAGCACCTATAGCGGGGCCTCCCCCTACGAGCAGTACTTC	CASTYSGASPYEQYF
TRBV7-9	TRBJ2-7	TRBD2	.	TGTGCCAGCAGCTCCCCGACTTTAGCGGGAGGCCACGAGCAGTACTTC	CASSSPTLAGGHEQYF
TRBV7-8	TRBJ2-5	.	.	TGTGCCAGCAGCTTAAGAGGGTCAGAAGAGACCCAGTACTTC	CASSLRGSEETQYF
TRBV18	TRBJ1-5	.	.	TGTGCCAGCTCCCCTTCCGAGGCAGGTCCAGGGAATCAGCCCCAGCATTTT	CASSPSEAGPGNQPQHF
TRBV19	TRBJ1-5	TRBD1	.	TGTGCCAGTAGTCGGGACAGGGGGCACAATCAGCCCCAGCATTTT	CASSRDRGHNQPQHF
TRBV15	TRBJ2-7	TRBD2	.	TGTGCCACCAGCGCTCGGACTAGCGGTACCTACGAGCAGTACTTC	CATSARTSGTYEQYF
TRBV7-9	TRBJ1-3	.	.	TGTGCCAGCAGCTTTAATGGAAACACCATATATTTT	CASSFNGNTIYF
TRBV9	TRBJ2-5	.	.	TGTGCCAGCAGTGCCCTGGGACGGGGGCAAGAGACCCAGTACTTC	CASSALGRGQETQYF
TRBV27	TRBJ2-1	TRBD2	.	TGTGCCAGCAGTACAATAGCGGGAGGGGCCTACAATGAGCAGTTCTTC	CASSTIAGGAYNEQFF
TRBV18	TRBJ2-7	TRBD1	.	TGTGCCAGCTCAGCAGACAGGGCCTTCTACGAGCAGTACTTC	CASSADRAFYEQYF
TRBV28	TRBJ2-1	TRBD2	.	TGTGCCAGCAGCCGGGGGGGACTAGCGGGGATCTCCTACAATGAGCAGTTCTTC	CASSRGGLAGISYNEQFF
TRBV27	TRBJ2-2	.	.	TGTGCCAGCAGAGGACAGCCTCAACTGAACACCGGGGAGCTGTTTTTT	CASRGQPQLNTGELFF
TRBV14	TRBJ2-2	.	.	TGTGCCAGCAGCCAAGGGGGCCCAACACGTACCGGGGAGCTGTTTTTT	CASSQGGPTRTGELFF
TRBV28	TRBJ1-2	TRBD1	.	TGTGCCAGCAGTCCCCGGACAGGGAGAGAAAATGGCTACACCTTC	CASSPRTGRENGYTF
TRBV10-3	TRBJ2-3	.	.	TGTGCCATCGGTTACCCCCCTGAGGGTGAGCCAGATACGCAGTATTTT	CAIGYPPEGEPDTQYF
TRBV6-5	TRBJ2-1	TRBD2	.	TGTGCCAGCAGTTACTCGCAACTAGCGGGGGGCAATGAGCAGTTCTTC	CASSYSQLAGGNEQFF
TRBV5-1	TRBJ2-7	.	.	TGCGCCAGCAGCTTGGGGACATTTACCTACGAGCAGTACTTC	CASSLGTFTYEQYF
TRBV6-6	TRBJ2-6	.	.	TGTGCCAGCAGTTTGATGCTTCAGGGGGCCAACGTCCTGACTTTC	CASSLMLQGANVLTF
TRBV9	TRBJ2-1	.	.	TGTGCCAGCAGCCCACAACCGGGACATTACAATGAGCAGTTCTTC	CASSPQPGHYNEQFF
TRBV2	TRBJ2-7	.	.	TGTGCCAGCAGTGCGGTAAGCGGGTCGCGGCAGTACTTC	CASSAVSGSRQYF
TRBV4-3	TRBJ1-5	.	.	TGCGCCAGCAGCCAAGAGGGGGGTTTTAATCAGCCCCAGCATTTT	CASSQEGGFNQPQHF
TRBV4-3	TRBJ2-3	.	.	TGCGCCAGCAGCCAAGTATGGGGCAGCACAGATACGCAGTATTTT	CASSQVWGSTDTQYF
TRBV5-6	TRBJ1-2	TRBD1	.	TGTGCCAGCAGCCGGACAGGGGGCCCCTACTATGGCTACACCTTC	CASSRTGGPYYGYTF
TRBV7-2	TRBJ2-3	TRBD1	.	TGTGCCAGCAGCCCTTTGAGGGCCCGACAGGGCCCAGATACGCAGTATTTT	CASSPLRARQGPDTQYF
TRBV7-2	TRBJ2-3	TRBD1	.	TGTGCCAGCAGCTACTTCCAGGGGGAACAGCTGTATTTT	CASSYFQGEQLYF
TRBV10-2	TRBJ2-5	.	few	TGCGCCAGCAGAATAGGGGGCGGGAAGACCCAGTACTTC	CASRIGGGKTQYF
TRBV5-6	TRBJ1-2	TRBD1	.	TGTGCCAGCAGCATCGGTGGCAGGGGGCTCGGTGGCTACACCTTC	CASSIGGRGLGGYTF
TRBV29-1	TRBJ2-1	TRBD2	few	TGCAGCGTTGAGGGACTAGCGGGGGGGCCGTCCTACAATGAGCAGTTCTTC	CSVEGLAGGPSYNEQFF
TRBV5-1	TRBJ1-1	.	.	TGCGCCAGCAGCTTGCTGGGGGAGGGGAACACTGAAGCTTTCTTT	CASSLLGEGNTEAFF
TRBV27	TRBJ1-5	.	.	TGTGCCAGCACTCCCCTAGGGCAGGGTGGCAATCAGCCCCAGCATTTT	CASTPLGQGGNQPQHF
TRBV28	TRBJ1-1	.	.	TGTGCCAGCAGCCAGCTTGGGAGTGAAGCTTTCTTT	CASSQLGSEAFF
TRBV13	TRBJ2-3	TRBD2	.	TGTGCCAGCAGCCTACGACTAGCAAGTACAGATACGCAGTATTTT	CASSLRLASTDTQYF